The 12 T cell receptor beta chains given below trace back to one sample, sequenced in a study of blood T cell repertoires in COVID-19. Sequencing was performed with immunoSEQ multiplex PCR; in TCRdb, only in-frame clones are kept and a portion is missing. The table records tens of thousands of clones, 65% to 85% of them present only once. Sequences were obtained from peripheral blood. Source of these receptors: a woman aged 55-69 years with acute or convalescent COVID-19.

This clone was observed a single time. The CDR3 loop is CASSSLAGGHVTGELFF. Written as DNA, the CDR3 is TGCGCCAGCAGCTCTCTAGCGGGGGGGCACGTCACCGGGGAGCTGTTTTTT. V and J are TRBV4-1 and TRBJ2-2; TRBD2 aligns across 12 bases. Per germline, CDR1 MGHRA and CDR2 YSYEKL. V gave up 5 bases and J gave up 4 bases; unmatched junction bases: 8. This CDR3 spans 17 amino acids.

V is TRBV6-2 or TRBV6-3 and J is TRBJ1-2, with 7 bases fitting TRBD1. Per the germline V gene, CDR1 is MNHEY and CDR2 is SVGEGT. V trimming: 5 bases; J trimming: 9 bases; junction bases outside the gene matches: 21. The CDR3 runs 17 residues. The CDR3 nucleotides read TGTGCCAGCAGTAGCCGGGACAGCCTAACCCCGATTTCTCGCTACACCTTC. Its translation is CASSSRDSLTPISRYTF.

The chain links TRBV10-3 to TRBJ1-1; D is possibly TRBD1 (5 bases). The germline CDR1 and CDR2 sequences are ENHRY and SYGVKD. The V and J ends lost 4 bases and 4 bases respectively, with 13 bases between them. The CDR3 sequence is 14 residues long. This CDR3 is CAISGAGEGTEAFF. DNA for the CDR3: TGTGCCATCAGTGGGGCGGGGGAGGGCACTGAAGCTTTCTTT.

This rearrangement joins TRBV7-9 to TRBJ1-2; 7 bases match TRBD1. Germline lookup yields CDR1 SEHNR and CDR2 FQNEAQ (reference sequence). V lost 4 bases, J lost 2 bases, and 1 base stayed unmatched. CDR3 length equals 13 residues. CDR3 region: CASSSTGNYGYTF. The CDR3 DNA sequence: TGTGCCAGCAGCTCGACAGGGAACTATGGCTACACCTTC.

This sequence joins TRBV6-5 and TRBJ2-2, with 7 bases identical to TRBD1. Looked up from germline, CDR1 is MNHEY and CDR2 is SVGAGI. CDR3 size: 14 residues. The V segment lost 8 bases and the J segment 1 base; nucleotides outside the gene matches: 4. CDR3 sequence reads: CASARTGNTGELFF. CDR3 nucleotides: TGTGCCAGCGCCCGGACAGGGAACACCGGGGAGCTGTTTTTT.

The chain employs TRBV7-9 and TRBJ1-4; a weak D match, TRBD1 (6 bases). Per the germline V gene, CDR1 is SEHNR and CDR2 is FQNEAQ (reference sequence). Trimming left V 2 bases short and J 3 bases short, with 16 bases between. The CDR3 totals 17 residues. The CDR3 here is CASSLRPTRGSNEKLFF. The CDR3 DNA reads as TGTGCCAGCAGCTTAAGGCCGACCAGGGGCTCTAATGAAAAACTGTTTTTT.

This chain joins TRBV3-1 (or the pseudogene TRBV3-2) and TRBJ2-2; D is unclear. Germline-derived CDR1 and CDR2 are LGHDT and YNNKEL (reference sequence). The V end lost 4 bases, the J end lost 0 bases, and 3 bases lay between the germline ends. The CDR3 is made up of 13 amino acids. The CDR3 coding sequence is TGTGCCAGCAGCCTCGCGAACACCGGGGAGCTGTTTTTT. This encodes CASSLANTGELFF.

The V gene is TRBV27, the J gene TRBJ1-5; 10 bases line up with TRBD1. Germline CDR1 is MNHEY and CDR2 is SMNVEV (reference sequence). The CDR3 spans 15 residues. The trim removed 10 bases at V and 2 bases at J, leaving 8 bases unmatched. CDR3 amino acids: CATRPGTGGNQPQHF. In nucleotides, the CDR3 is TGTGCCACCAGACCCGGGACAGGGGGCAATCAGCCCCAGCATTTT.

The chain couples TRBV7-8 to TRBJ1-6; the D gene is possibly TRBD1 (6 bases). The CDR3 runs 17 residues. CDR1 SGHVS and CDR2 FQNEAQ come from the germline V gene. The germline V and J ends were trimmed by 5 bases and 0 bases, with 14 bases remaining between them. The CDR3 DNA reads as TGTGCCAGCAGCACCGGGACACCAAGCTCCTATAATTCACCCCTCCACTTT. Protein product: CASSTGTPSSYNSPLHF.

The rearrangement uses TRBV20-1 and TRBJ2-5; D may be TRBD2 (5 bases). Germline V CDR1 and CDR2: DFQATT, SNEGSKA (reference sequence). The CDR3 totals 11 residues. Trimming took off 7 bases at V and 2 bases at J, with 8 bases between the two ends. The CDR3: CSGAVQETQYF. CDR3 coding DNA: TGCAGTGGAGCGGTTCAAGAGACCCAGTACTTC.

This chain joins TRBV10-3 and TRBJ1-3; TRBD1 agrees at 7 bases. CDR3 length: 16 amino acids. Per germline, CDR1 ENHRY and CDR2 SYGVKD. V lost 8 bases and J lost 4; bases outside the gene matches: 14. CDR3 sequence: CAIDEGRGSAGNTIYF. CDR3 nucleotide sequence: TGTGCCATCGACGAGGGCAGGGGGTCGGCCGGAAACACCATATATTTT.

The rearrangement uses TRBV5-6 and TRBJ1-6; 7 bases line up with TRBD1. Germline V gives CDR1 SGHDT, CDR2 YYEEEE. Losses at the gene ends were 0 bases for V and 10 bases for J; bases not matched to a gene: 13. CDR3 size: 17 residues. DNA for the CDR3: TGTGCCAGCAGCTTGGGCGTCGTAACAGGGGCTAACTCACCCCTCCACTTT. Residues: CASSLGVVTGANSPLHF.